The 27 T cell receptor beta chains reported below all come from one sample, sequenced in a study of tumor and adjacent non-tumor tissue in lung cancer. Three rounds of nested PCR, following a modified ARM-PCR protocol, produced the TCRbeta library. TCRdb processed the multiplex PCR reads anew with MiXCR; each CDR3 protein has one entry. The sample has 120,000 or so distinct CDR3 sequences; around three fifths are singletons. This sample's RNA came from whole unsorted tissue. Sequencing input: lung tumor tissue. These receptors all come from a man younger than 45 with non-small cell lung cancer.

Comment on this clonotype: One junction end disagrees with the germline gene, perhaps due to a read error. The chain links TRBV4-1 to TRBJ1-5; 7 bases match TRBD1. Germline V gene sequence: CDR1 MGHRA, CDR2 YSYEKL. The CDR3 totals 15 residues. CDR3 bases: TGTGCCAGCAGCCTCGACCGGACAGGAAGCCAGCCCCAGCATTTT. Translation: CASSLDRTGSQPQHF.

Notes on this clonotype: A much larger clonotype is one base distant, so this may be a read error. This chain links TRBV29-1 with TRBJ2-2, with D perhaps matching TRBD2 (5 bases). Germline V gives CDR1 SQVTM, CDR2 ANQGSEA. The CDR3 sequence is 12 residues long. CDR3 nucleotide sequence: TGCAGCGTTGCCCTTGGACCCGGGGAGCTGTTGTTT. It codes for CSVALGPGELLF.

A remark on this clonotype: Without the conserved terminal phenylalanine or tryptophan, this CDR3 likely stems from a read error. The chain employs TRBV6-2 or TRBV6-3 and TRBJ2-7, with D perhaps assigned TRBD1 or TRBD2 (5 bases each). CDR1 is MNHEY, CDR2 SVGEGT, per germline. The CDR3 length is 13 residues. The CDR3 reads CVVKGPGSYEQYL. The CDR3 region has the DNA TGTGTCGTCAAGGGGCCAGGGAGTTACGAGCAGTACTTG.

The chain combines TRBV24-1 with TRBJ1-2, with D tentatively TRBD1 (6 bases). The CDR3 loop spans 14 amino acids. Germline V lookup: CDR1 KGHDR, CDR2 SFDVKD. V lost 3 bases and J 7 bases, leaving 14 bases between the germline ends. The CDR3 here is CATSDPAGASGYTF. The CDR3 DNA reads TGTGCCACCAGTGATCCGGCAGGGGCTAGTGGCTACACCTTC.

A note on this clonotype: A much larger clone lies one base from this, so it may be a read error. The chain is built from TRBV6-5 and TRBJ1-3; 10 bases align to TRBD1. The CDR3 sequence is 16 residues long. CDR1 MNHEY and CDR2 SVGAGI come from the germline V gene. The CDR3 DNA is TGTGCCGGCAGCCCCGGACAGGGGGGATCTGGAAACACCATATATTTT. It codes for CAGSPGQGGSGNTIYF.

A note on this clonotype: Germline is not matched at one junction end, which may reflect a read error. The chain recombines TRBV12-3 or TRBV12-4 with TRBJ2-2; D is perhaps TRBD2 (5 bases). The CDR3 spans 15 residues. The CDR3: CTSSSGLGNTGELFF. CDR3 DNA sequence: TGTACCAGTAGTTCAGGACTGGGAAACACCGGGGAGCTGTTTTTT.

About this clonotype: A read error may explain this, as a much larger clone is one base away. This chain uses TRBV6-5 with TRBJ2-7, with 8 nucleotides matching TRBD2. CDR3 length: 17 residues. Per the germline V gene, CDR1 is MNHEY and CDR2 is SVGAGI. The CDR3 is CASSYSVSGSHSYEKYF. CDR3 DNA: TGTGCCAGCAGTTACTCGGTGAGCGGGAGTCATTCCTACGAGAAGTACTTC.

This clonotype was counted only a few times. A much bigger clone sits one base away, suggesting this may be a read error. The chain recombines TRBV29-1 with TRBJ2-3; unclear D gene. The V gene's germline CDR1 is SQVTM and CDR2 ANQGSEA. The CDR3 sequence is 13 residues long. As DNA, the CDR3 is TGCAGCGTTGATCAGGCGAAAACAGATACGCGGTATTTT. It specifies CSVDQAKTDTRYF.

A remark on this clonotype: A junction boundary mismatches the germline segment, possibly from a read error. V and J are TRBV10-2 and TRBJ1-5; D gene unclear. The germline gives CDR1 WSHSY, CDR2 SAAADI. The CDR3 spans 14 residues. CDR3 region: CVSSRLVIDQPQHF. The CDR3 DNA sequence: TGCGTCAGCAGTAGGTTAGTAATCGATCAGCCCCAGCATTTT.

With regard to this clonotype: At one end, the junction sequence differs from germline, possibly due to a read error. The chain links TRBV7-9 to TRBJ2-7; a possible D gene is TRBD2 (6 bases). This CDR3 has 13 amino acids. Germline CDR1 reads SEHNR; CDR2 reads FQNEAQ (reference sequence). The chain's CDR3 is CVSSSLAGYEQYF. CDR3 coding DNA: TGTGTCAGCAGCTCCCTGGCGGGGTACGAGCAGTACTTC.

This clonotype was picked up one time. The CDR3 DNA follows: TGTGCCAGCAGTTACTGGATTCGGAACTATGGCTACACCTTC. It specifies CASSYWIRNYGYTF. The chain has TRBV6-5 and TRBJ1-2; D is unclear. This CDR3 is 14 amino acids long. Trimming took 1 base from V and 2 from J, leaving 8 bases between them. Germline CDR1 and CDR2: MNHEY and SVGAGI.

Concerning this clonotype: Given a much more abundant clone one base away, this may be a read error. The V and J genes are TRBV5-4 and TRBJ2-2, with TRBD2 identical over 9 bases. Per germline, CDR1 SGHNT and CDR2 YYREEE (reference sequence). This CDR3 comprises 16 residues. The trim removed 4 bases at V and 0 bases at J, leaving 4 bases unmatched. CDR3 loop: CASSPAGGSNTGELFF. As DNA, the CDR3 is TGTGCCAGCAGCCCGGCGGGGGGGTCGAACACCGGGGAGCTGTTTTTT.

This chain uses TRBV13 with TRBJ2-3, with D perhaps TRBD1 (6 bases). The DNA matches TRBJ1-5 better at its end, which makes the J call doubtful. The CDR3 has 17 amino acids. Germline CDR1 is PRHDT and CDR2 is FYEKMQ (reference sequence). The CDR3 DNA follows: TGTGCCAGCAGCTCCGACCGTAGCGGGGGGGCCGTAGATACGCAGCATTTT. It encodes CASSSDRSGGAVDTQHF.

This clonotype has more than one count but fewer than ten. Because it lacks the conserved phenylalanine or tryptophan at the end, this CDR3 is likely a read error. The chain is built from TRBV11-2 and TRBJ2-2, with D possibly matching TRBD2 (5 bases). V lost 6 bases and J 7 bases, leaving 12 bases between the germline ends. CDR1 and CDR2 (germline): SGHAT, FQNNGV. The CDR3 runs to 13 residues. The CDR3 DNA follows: TGTGCCAGCAGTTTTATGGAGGTCGGGGAGCTGTTTCTT. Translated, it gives CASSFMEVGELFL.

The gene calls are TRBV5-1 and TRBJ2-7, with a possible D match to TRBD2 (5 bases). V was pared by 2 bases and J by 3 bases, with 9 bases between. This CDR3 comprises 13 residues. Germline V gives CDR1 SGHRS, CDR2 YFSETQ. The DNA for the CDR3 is TGCGCCAGCAGCTTCGGACTCCTCTACGAGCAGTACTTC. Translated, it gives CASSFGLLYEQYF.

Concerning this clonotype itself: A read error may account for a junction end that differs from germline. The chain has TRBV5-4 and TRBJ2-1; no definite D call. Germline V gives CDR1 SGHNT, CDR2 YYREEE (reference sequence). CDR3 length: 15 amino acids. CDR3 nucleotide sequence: TGTGCCAACAGCTCTAGGTCGGCGAGGCACCACCCCCCGTTCTTC. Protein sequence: CANSSRSARHHPPFF.

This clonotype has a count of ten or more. CDR3: CASRLQMNTEAFF. The CDR3 DNA reads TGTGCCAGCAGGTTACAGATGAACACTGAAGCTTTCTTT. The chain joins TRBV6-5 to TRBJ1-1; D gene unclear. Looked up from germline, CDR1 is MNHEY and CDR2 is SVGAGI. The V gene lost 6 bases and the J gene lost 0 bases, with 8 bases spanning the gap. The CDR3 loop spans 13 amino acids.

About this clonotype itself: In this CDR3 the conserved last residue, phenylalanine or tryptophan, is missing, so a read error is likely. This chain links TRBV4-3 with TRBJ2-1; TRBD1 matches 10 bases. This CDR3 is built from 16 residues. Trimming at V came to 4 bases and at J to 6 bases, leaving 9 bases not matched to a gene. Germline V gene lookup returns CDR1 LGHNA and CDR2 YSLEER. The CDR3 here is CASSPRDRGSGNEQFL. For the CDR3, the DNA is TGCGCCAGCAGCCCGCGGGACAGGGGCAGCGGCAATGAGCAGTTCCTC.

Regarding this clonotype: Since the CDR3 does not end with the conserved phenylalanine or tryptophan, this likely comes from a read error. Here the CDR3 DNA reads TGCAGTGCTAGAGATCCGCGGGGGCCCCATGGGGCCCAGTACTTA. It codes for CSARDPRGPHGAQYL. The chain has TRBV20-1 and TRBJ2-5; TRBD2 might be the D (7 bases). The CDR3 has 15 residues. From germline, CDR1 is DFQATT and CDR2 SNEGSKA (reference sequence). V shed 0 bases and J shed 9 bases, with 20 bases lying between them.

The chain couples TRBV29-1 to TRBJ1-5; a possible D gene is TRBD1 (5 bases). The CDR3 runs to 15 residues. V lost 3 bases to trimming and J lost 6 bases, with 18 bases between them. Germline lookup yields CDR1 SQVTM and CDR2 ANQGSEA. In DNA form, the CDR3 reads TGCAGCGTTGAGGTGTTGGGAGGGGTTGGTCAGCCCCAGCATTTT. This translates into CSVEVLGGVGQPQHF.

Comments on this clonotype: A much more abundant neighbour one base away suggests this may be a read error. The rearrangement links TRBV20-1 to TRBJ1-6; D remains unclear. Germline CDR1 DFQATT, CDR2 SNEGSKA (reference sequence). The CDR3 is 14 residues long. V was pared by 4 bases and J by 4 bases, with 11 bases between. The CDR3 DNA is TGCAGTGCTAAACCCGCACAGTATAATTCACCCCTCCACTTT. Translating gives CSAKPAQYNSPLHF.

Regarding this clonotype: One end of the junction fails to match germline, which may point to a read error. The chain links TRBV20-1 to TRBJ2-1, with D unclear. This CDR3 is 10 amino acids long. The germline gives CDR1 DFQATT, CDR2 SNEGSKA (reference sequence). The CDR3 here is CSAKDLEEFF. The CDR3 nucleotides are TGCAGTGCGAAAGACCTTGAGGAGTTCTTC.

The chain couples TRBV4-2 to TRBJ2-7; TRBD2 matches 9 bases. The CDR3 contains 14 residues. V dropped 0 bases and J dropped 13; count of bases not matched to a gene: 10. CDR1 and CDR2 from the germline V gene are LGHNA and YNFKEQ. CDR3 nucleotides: TGTGCCAGCAGCCAAGAGCCTAGCGGGGAGTCACTATACTTC. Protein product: CASSQEPSGESLYF.

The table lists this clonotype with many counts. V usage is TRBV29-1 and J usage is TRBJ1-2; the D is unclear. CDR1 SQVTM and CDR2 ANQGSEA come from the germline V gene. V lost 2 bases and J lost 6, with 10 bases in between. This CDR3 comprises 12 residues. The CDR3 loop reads CSVETPTDGYTF. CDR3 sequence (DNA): TGCAGCGTTGAAACCCCTACGGATGGCTACACCTTC.

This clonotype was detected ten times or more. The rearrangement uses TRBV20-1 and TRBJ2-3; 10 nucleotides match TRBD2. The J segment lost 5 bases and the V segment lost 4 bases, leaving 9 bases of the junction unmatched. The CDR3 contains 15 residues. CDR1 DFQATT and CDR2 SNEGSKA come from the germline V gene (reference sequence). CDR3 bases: TGCAGTGCTATCCTAGGAGCGGGGGGGATAGATACGCAGTATTTT. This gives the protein CSAILGAGGIDTQYF.

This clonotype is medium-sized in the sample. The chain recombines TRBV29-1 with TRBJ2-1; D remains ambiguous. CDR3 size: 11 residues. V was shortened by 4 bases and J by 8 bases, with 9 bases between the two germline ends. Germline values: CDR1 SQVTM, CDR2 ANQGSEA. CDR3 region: CSVVRGDEQFF. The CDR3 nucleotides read TGCAGCGTTGTAAGAGGCGATGAGCAGTTCTTC.

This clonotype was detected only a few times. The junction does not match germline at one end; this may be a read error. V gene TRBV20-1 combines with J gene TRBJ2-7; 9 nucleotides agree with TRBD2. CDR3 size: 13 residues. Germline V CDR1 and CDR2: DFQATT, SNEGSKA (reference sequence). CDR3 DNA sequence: TGCAATGCTAGTTTAGCGGGAGTATACGAGCAGTACTTC. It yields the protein CNASLAGVYEQYF.